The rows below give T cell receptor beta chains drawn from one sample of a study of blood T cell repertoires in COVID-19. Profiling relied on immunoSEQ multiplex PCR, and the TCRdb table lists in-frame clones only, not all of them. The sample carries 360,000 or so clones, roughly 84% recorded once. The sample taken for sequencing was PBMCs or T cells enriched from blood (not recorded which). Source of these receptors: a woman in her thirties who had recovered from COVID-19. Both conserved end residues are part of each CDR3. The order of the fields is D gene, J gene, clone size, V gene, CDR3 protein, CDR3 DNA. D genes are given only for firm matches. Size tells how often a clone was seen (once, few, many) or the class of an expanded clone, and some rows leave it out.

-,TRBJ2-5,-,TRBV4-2,CASSQEGAEGETQYF,TGTGCCAGCAGCCAAGAAGGGGCGGAGGGAGAGACCCAGTACTTC
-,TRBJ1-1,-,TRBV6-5,CASSYSGSGRGEAFF,TGTGCCAGCAGTTACTCAGGTTCCGGCCGGGGTGAAGCTTTCTTT
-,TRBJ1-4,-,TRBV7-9,CASSPPGAREKLFF,TGTGCCAGCAGCCCGCCAGGGGCGAGAGAAAAACTGTTTTTT
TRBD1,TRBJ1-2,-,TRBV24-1,CATSKTGGSGYTF,TGTGCCACCAGTAAAACAGGGGGAAGTGGCTACACCTTC
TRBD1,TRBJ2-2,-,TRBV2,CASRGQAATGELFF,TGTGCCAGCAGGGGACAGGCGGCCACCGGGGAGCTGTTTTTT
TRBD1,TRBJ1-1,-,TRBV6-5,CASTRTGRHTEAFF,TGTGCCAGCACTCGGACAGGGCGACACACTGAAGCTTTCTTT
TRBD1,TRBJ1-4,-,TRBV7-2,CASSFDRGGEKLFF,TGTGCCAGCAGCTTTGACAGGGGAGGTGAAAAACTGTTTTTT
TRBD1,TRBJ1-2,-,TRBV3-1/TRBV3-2,CASSLRGQVYGYTF,TGTGCCAGCAGCCTCCGGGGACAGGTTTATGGCTACACCTTC
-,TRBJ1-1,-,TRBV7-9,CASSLAGVFSEAFF,TGTGCCAGCAGCTTAGCAGGGGTATTCTCTGAAGCTTTCTTT
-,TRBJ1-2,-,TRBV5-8,CASSQTQGIYGYTF,TGTGCCAGCAGCCAAACACAGGGAATCTATGGCTACACCTTC
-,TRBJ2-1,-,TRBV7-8,CASSLDGRDSYNEQFF,TGTGCCAGCAGCTTAGACGGACGGGACTCCTACAATGAGCAGTTCTTC
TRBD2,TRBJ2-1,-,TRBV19,CASMGGINEQFF,TGTGCCAGTATGGGGGGGATCAATGAGCAGTTCTTC
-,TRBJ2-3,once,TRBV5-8,CARGRAGGSTDTQYF,TGTGCCAGAGGTAGGGCAGGGGGGAGCACAGATACGCAGTATTTT
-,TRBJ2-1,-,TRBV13,CASSLVPNEQFF,TGTGCCAGCAGCTTAGTCCCTAACGAGCAGTTCTTC